The 11 T cell receptor beta chains below come from one sample, sequenced in a study of T cell responses to AZD1222 COVID-19 vaccine. The assay was immunoSEQ multiplex PCR, and TCRdb's table has in-frame clones only and misses some. The repertoire holds approximately 140,000 clones, 93% seen once, with about 1.9% in the top ten. This specimen was peripheral blood, taken on day 0 of AZD1222 vaccination. Every receptor here comes from an adult in good health.

V usage is TRBV2 and J usage is TRBJ2-5, with TRBD1 matching 8 bases. Germline V gives CDR1 SNHLY, CDR2 FYNNEI. The ends lost 9 bases at V and 2 bases at J; junction bases unmatched: 5. The CDR3 covers 13 residues. The CDR3: CARHDRGQETQYF. For the CDR3, the DNA is TGTGCCAGACACGACAGGGGACAAGAGACCCAGTACTTC.

The rearrangement links TRBV5-1 to TRBJ1-4; D call uncertain. CDR3 size: 16 residues. V lost 0 bases to trimming and J lost 5 bases, with 14 bases between them. CDR1 is SGHRS, CDR2 YFSETQ, per germline. CDR3 DNA: TGCGCCAGCAGCTTGGAACCCCGTGGGGAGAATGAAAAACTGTTTTTT. Translation: CASSLEPRGENEKLFF.

CDR3 residues: CASSDSGSAYNEQFF. For the CDR3, the DNA is TGTGCCAGCAGCGATAGCGGGAGCGCCTACAATGAGCAGTTCTTC. The chain combines TRBV9 with TRBJ2-1, with TRBD2 matching 9 bases. This CDR3 comprises 15 residues. The V gene end was trimmed by 3 bases and the J gene end by 2 bases; junction bases not matched to a gene: 3. Germline assignment: CDR1 SGDLS and CDR2 YYNGEE.

The V gene is TRBV4-2, the J gene TRBJ1-4, with no clear D. The germline V and J ends were trimmed by 2 bases and 0 bases, with 7 bases remaining between them. Germline CDR1 is LGHNA and CDR2 is YNFKEQ. This CDR3 has 15 amino acids. The CDR3 loop is CASSQSSTTNEKLFF. DNA for the CDR3: TGTGCCAGCAGCCAATCAAGCACAACTAATGAAAAACTGTTTTTT.

This sequence joins TRBV23-1 and TRBJ2-7; the D is unclear. TRBV23-1 is designated an ORF whose function remains uncertain. The CDR3 is made up of 12 amino acids. Deletions cut 0 bases from V and 4 bases from J, with 4 bases between. Here the CDR3 DNA reads TGCGCCAGCAGTCAATCATGGTACGAGCAGTACTTC. It codes for CASSQSWYEQYF.

The J gene is TRBJ2-1, the V gene TRBV10-2, with 8 bases identical to TRBD2. The CDR3 spans 14 residues. The germline gives CDR1 WSHSY, CDR2 SAAADI. Losses at the gene ends were 6 bases for V and 6 bases for J; bases not matched to a gene: 7. CDR3 in amino acids: CASSPFRGGNEQFF. The CDR3 DNA follows: TGCGCCAGCAGCCCGTTTCGGGGGGGCAATGAGCAGTTCTTC.

The rearrangement uses TRBV19 and TRBJ1-5; tentative D call: TRBD1 (5 bases). CDR3 size: 15 residues. Germline V CDR1 and CDR2: LNHDA, SQIVND (reference sequence). V lost 2 bases and J 3 bases, leaving 11 bases between the germline ends. The CDR3 nucleotides read TGTGCCAGTAGTATACAGGGACGGATCAATCAGCCCCAGCATTTT. This codes for CASSIQGRINQPQHF.

As to this clone: The same CDR3 also results from other DNA sequences found in this sample. The chain carries TRBV14 and TRBJ2-5, with TRBD2 matching over 12 bases. V shed 5 bases, J shed 3 bases, and the junction held 4 bases outside the gene matches. CDR3 size: 15 residues. The germline CDR1 and CDR2 sequences are SGHDN and FVKESK. CDR3 nucleotide sequence: TGTGCCAGCAGCTATCGACTAGCGGGAGAAGAGACCCAGTACTTC. Translated: CASSYRLAGEETQYF. Using reference TRBV14 and TRBJ2-5 for the parts outside the CDR3, the full variable domain is EAGVTQFPSHSVIEKGQTVTLRCDPISGHDNLYWYRRVMGKEIKFLLHFVKESKQDESGMPNNRFLAERTGGTYSTLKVQPAELEDSGVYFCASSYRLAGEETQYFGPGTRLLVL.

In DNA, the CDR3 is TGTGCCAGCAGCGTGGGGACAGGGGTTTTCAATGAGCAGTTCTTC. Translated: CASSVGTGVFNEQFF. The chain is built from TRBV7-3 and TRBJ2-1, with TRBD1 matching over 10 bases. With V trimmed by 5 bases and J by 6 bases, 7 bases remained unmatched. The CDR3 runs to 15 residues. Germline V gene data show CDR1 as SGHTA and CDR2 as FQGTGA.

This chain joins TRBV18 and TRBJ2-7; 7 nucleotides align to TRBD1. V shed 3 bases, J shed 2 bases, and the junction held 7 bases outside the gene matches. Germline values: CDR1 KGHSH, CDR2 LQKENI. This CDR3 contains 15 residues. CDR3 sequence: CASSPPGTATYEQYF. CDR3 DNA sequence: TGTGCCAGCTCACCCCCCGGGACAGCCACCTACGAGCAGTACTTC.

The V call is TRBV19, the J call TRBJ1-1; D is unresolved. CDR1 and CDR2 (germline): LNHDA, SQIVND (reference sequence). The CDR3 has 15 residues. V dropped 3 bases and J dropped 3 bases, with 14 bases sitting between them. CDR3 nucleotide sequence: TGTGCCAGTAGTATCTTGGGCCGAGGTGACACTGAAGCTTTCTTT. This gives the protein CASSILGRGDTEAFF.